Listed below are T cell receptor beta chains from one sample, sequenced in a study of blood T cell repertoires in COVID-19. TCRdb's copy holds only in-frame clones and misses some; the assay was immunoSEQ multiplex PCR. In the table there are 210,000 or so clones, approximately 85% of which are singletons. The sequenced sample was peripheral blood. The receptors originated from a man aged 50 to 59 with COVID-19, enrolled during active disease. CDR3s include the opening cysteine and the closing phenylalanine or tryptophan. Each record gives: D gene, clone size, V gene, J gene, CDR3 length, CDR3 protein, CDR3 DNA. A D gene is named only where the DNA matches it firmly. A clone size is listed for some rows: how often the clone was seen (once, few, many), or a class if it is expanded.

NA	NA	TRBV19	TRBJ2-7	15	CASSLILTGHLEQYF	TGTGCCAGTAGTCTAATATTAACAGGGCACTTGGAGCAGTACTTC
NA	NA	TRBV5-1	TRBJ1-3	14	CASSPVYSGNTIYF	TGCGCCAGCAGTCCCGTATACTCTGGAAACACCATATATTTT
TRBD1	NA	TRBV7-2	TRBJ1-6	15	CASSPGGYYNSPLHF	TGTGCCAGCAGCCCAGGGGGTTACTATAATTCACCCCTCCACTTT
NA	NA	TRBV11-2	TRBJ2-1	14	CASSLAQSSNEQFF	TGTGCCAGCAGCTTAGCCCAGTCTTCCAATGAGCAGTTCTTC
TRBD1	NA	TRBV6-1	TRBJ1-2	14	CASSERDRRDGYTF	TGTGCCAGCAGTGAGAGGGACAGGAGAGATGGCTACACCTTC
NA	NA	TRBV5-4	TRBJ2-3	14	CASSLHGAKDTQYF	TGTGCCAGCAGCTTGCATGGGGCGAAGGATACGCAGTATTTT
NA	once	TRBV4-2	TRBJ1-1	14	CASSQDRGNTEAFF	TGTGCCAGCAGCCAAGACAGGGGAAACACTGAAGCTTTCTTT
TRBD2	once	TRBV7-2	TRBJ2-1	15	CASSLAASGNNEQFF	TGTGCCAGCAGCTTAGCGGCTAGCGGCAACAATGAGCAGTTCTTC
TRBD1	NA	TRBV3-1/TRBV3-2	TRBJ1-6	14	CASTRTGGGSPLHF	TGTGCCAGCACCCGGACAGGGGGCGGGTCACCCCTCCACTTT
NA	NA	TRBV6-5	TRBJ1-5	13	CATAGLPNQPQHF	TGTGCCACCGCCGGTCTTCCCAATCAGCCCCAGCATTTT
NA	NA	TRBV7-8	TRBJ1-2	14	CASSLGVGVYGYTF	TGTGCCAGCAGCTTAGGCGTCGGGGTTTATGGCTACACCTTC
NA	NA	TRBV5-5	TRBJ1-4	15	CASSPLAATNEKLFF	TGTGCCAGCAGCCCTTTGGCCGCAACTAATGAAAAACTGTTTTTT
TRBD2	NA	TRBV9	TRBJ2-3	16	CASSVYSGGETDTQYF	TGTGCCAGCAGCGTATATAGCGGGGGCGAAACAGATACGCAGTATTTT
NA	once	TRBV7-2	TRBJ1-6	14	CASSPPSGSSPLHF	TGTGCCAGCAGCCCCCCCTCGGGGAGCTCACCCCTCCACTTT
NA	NA	TRBV5-1	TRBJ2-1	12	CASSLLASSQFF	TGCGCCAGCAGCCTCCTAGCTAGCAGTCAGTTCTTC
TRBD2	NA	TRBV5-4	TRBJ2-3	18	CASSFTRTSGGLRDTQYF	TGTGCCAGCAGCTTTACACGGACTAGCGGGGGTTTAAGAGATACGCAGTATTTT
NA	few	TRBV6-5	TRBJ1-5	14	CASSPVVLNQPQHF	TGTGCCAGCAGCCCCGTCGTTCTGAATCAGCCCCAGCATTTT
TRBD2	NA	TRBV6-4	TRBJ2-5	12	CAGRGGKETQYF	TGTGCCGGGCGGGGGGGCAAAGAGACCCAGTACTTC
TRBD1	NA	TRBV18	TRBJ2-2	15	CASSPPGGASGELFF	TGTGCCAGCTCACCGCCAGGGGGCGCCTCAGGGGAGCTGTTTTTT
NA	NA	TRBV11-2	TRBJ2-4	16	CASSSLSEMAKNIQYF	TGTGCCAGCAGCTCCCTGTCCGAGATGGCCAAAAACATTCAGTACTTC
NA	NA	TRBV6-1	TRBJ1-2	15	CASSELQGARAGYTF	TGTGCCAGCAGTGAACTGCAGGGCGCTAGGGCTGGCTACACCTTC
NA	NA	TRBV6-1	TRBJ1-4	13	CASSELDLEKLFF	TGTGCCAGCAGTGAACTTGACTTAGAAAAACTGTTTTTT
NA	few	TRBV30	TRBJ1-6	15	CAWSVLPGANSPLHF	TGTGCCTGGAGTGTACTGCCAGGGGCTAATTCACCCCTCCACTTT
NA	NA	TRBV2	TRBJ1-5	14	CASSIRTANQPQHF	TGTGCCAGCAGCATCAGGACAGCGAATCAGCCCCAGCATTTT
NA	NA	TRBV15	TRBJ2-1	16	CATSRVFGLSDNEQFF	TGTGCCACCAGCAGAGTTTTTGGTCTCTCAGACAATGAGCAGTTCTTC
NA	NA	TRBV19	TRBJ1-1	14	CASSISPAGTEAFF	TGTGCCAGTAGTATATCCCCGGCGGGGACTGAAGCTTTCTTT
NA	NA	TRBV5-6	TRBJ2-1	16	CASSLALRSSYNEQFF	TGTGCCAGCAGCTTGGCATTAAGGAGCTCCTACAATGAGCAGTTCTTC
TRBD2	once	TRBV7-8	TRBJ2-1	18	CASSLGLAGSRSYNEQFF	TGTGCCAGCAGCTTGGGACTAGCGGGCTCTCGCTCCTACAATGAGCAGTTCTTC
NA	NA	TRBV9	TRBJ2-1	15	CASSARPSTFLEQFF	TGTGCCAGCAGCGCACGTCCCTCGACATTCCTAGAGCAGTTCTTC
TRBD2	NA	TRBV7-3	TRBJ2-1	16	CASSLGGGPGYNEQFF	TGTGCCAGCAGCTTGGGCGGGGGGCCAGGTTACAATGAGCAGTTCTTC
TRBD2	NA	TRBV27	TRBJ2-3	16	CASSRRVAGGTDTQYF	TGTGCCAGCAGTCGAAGGGTAGCGGGGGGCACAGATACGCAGTATTTT
NA	NA	TRBV5-4	TRBJ2-1	12	CASSRERGEQFF	TGTGCCAGCAGCCGGGAAAGAGGTGAGCAGTTCTTC
TRBD1	NA	TRBV7-9	TRBJ2-7	15	CASSYPGQGVYEQYF	TGTGCCAGCAGCTACCCGGGACAGGGTGTCTACGAGCAGTACTTC
TRBD2	NA	TRBV5-1	TRBJ2-3	18	CASSSRTSGGAGTDTQYF	TGCGCCAGCAGCTCAAGGACTAGCGGGGGGGCCGGCACAGATACGCAGTATTTT
NA	NA	TRBV7-2	TRBJ1-3	12	CASSPPGNTIYF	TGTGCCAGCAGCCCCCCGGGAAACACCATATATTTT
NA	NA	TRBV2	TRBJ1-6	15	CASSEDQGAGSPLHF	TGTGCCAGCAGTGAGGACCAGGGAGCGGGTTCACCCCTCCACTTT
TRBD1	NA	TRBV5-1	TRBJ2-5	18	CASSSKPPGTVGEETQYF	TGCGCCAGCAGCTCGAAACCCCCCGGGACAGTCGGGGAAGAGACCCAGTACTTC
TRBD1	NA	TRBV24-1	TRBJ2-3	17	CATSDPQPGQGPDTQYF	TGTGCCACCAGTGATCCCCAACCGGGACAGGGGCCAGATACGCAGTATTTT
NA	NA	TRBV11-2	TRBJ1-2	12	CASSASGYGYTF	TGTGCCAGCAGCGCCAGCGGATATGGCTACACCTTC
TRBD2	NA	TRBV2	TRBJ2-3	14	CASRLAGSTDTQYF	TGTGCCAGCAGACTAGCGGGGAGCACAGATACGCAGTATTTT
NA	NA	TRBV15	TRBJ1-5	15	CATSRVRRSNQPQHF	TGTGCCACCAGCAGAGTCCGTCGTAGCAATCAGCCCCAGCATTTT